This T cell receptor beta chain was found in a study of T cell changes during pregnancy in multiple sclerosis. The table came from immunoSEQ multiplex PCR; TCRdb's copy has only in-frame clones and leaves some out. The table lists approximately 58,000 clones, 92% of them singletons. Source: peripheral blood, taken in the second trimester of pregnancy. This clonotype was sampled from a female donor in good health, enrolled as a control in a pregnancy study.

The CDR3 protein is CASRLGRPWNEQFF. The CDR3 bases are TGTGCCAGCAGACTCGGGAGGCCCTGGAATGAGCAGTTCTTC. The V call is TRBV27, the J call TRBJ2-1; 7 nucleotides line up with TRBD2. This CDR3 contains 14 residues. Germline V gene data show CDR1 as MNHEY and CDR2 as SMNVEV (reference sequence). Germline trimming cut 6 bases from V and 7 bases from J; bases unmatched to any gene: 9.